This is a list of T cell receptor beta chains from one sample in a study of blood T cell repertoires in COVID-19. Produced via immunoSEQ multiplex PCR; TCRdb's table is partial and in-frame only. The sample has roughly 84,000 clones; approximately 80% are singletons. Sequencing input: peripheral blood. The receptors were sampled from a woman aged 40 to 50 with active or convalescent COVID-19. CDR3s include the opening cysteine and the closing phenylalanine or tryptophan. D genes are given only for firm matches. Rows give clone size only sometimes, using once, few, many, or a class for an expanded clone.

v_gene,j_gene,d_gene,abundance,CDR3nt,CDR3aa
TRBV28,TRBJ1-2,NA,NA,TGTGCCAGCAGACCTTCTGCAGGGAATAACTATGGCTACACCTTC,CASRPSAGNNYGYTF
TRBV6-4,TRBJ2-3,TRBD2,NA,TGTGCCAGCAGTGAAAACGCAGGACTAGCGGGGAGTTGGGGTACGCAGTATTTT,CASSENAGLAGSWGTQYF
TRBV10-1,TRBJ2-7,TRBD2,NA,TGCGCCAGCAGTACCGGGACTAGCGGGAGATTGTCCGAGCAGTACTTC,CASSTGTSGRLSEQYF
TRBV12-5,TRBJ1-3,TRBD1,NA,TGTGCTAGTGGTTTGGTGACAGGGACAGGAAACACCATATATTTT,CASGLVTGTGNTIYF
TRBV7-9,TRBJ2-7,TRBD2,NA,TGTGCCAGCAGCCTAGAAACCGGACTAGCGGGAGTCAACTCCTACGAGCAGTACTTC,CASSLETGLAGVNSYEQYF
TRBV18,TRBJ2-7,TRBD2,NA,TGTGCCAGCTCAGGGCTAGCGGGCGGGACCTTCTCCTACGAGCAGTACTTC,CASSGLAGGTFSYEQYF
TRBV27,TRBJ1-4,NA,NA,TGTGCCAGCAGTTTAGTAGGCGGGATTAATGAAAAACTGTTTTTT,CASSLVGGINEKLFF
TRBV15,TRBJ2-1,TRBD2,NA,TGTGCCACCAGCAAACCGGGACTAGCATCCTACAATGAGCAGTTCTTC,CATSKPGLASYNEQFF
TRBV9,TRBJ2-7,TRBD1,NA,TGTGCCAGCAGCCCCCCCGGGACAGGGATTAGCGAGCAGTACTTC,CASSPPGTGISEQYF
TRBV10-3,TRBJ2-2,NA,NA,TGTGCCATCAGTCTGGGGGCCAACACCGGGGAGCTGTTTTTT,CAISLGANTGELFF
TRBV28,TRBJ1-4,TRBD1,NA,TGTGCCAGCATCCCCTCAGGGGGGCGATTTGAAAAACTGTTTTTT,CASIPSGGRFEKLFF
TRBV11-2,TRBJ1-4,TRBD1,NA,TGTGCCAGCAGCTCCTTTACAGGGGCACGAGGGGAAAAACTGTTTTTT,CASSSFTGARGEKLFF
TRBV28,TRBJ2-7,NA,many,TGTGCCAGCAGTTTTGGTGGAGGGGGCGGCGAGCAGTACTTC,CASSFGGGGGEQYF
TRBV4-3,TRBJ2-2,TRBD2,NA,TGCGCCAGCAGCCAAGATTGGCAGGGAGGGACCGGGGAGCTGTTTTTT,CASSQDWQGGTGELFF
TRBV10-3,TRBJ1-5,NA,NA,TGTGCCACCCAGAGGGGGGGCGAAAGCAATCAGCCCCAGCATTTT,CATQRGGESNQPQHF
TRBV6-4,TRBJ2-1,TRBD2,NA,TGTGCCAGCAGTGAAACTAGCGGGGCCTACAATGAGCAGTTCTTC,CASSETSGAYNEQFF
TRBV7-9,TRBJ2-5,TRBD1,NA,TGTGCCAGCAGCCTGACAGGGGGAGAGACCCAGTACTTC,CASSLTGGETQYF
TRBV10-1,TRBJ1-1,NA,NA,TGCGCCAGCAGTGCATCCGGGACATCTGAAGCTTTCTTT,CASSASGTSEAFF
TRBV5-4,TRBJ2-2,NA,NA,TGTGCCAGCAGCTCCTCACTTACCCGTGGCACCGGGGAGCTGTTTTTT,CASSSSLTRGTGELFF
TRBV6-6,TRBJ2-7,TRBD1,NA,TGTGCCAGCAGTTATGCTGACAGGGTTATCTACGAGCAGTACTTC,CASSYADRVIYEQYF
TRBV9,TRBJ1-1,TRBD1,NA,TGTGCCAGCAGCCCTTTCTGGACAGGTTCGGTCACTGAAGCTTTCTTT,CASSPFWTGSVTEAFF
TRBV7-3,TRBJ2-3,NA,NA,TGTGCCAGCAGCCCCGAGGGGGTGGGCACAGATACGCAGTATTTT,CASSPEGVGTDTQYF
TRBV7-2,TRBJ1-6,TRBD1,NA,TGTGCCAGCGGACGAAGGGGACAGGAACGTTCACCCCTCCACTTT,CASGRRGQERSPLHF
TRBV12-5,TRBJ2-1,NA,NA,TGTGCTAGTGTCCCCGCTAGCAAAGGCTACAATGAGCAGTTCTTC,CASVPASKGYNEQFF
TRBV11-2,TRBJ1-2,NA,NA,TGTGCCAGCAGCCCCGGGGGGTATGGCTACACCTTC,CASSPGGYGYTF
TRBV4-2,TRBJ2-5,TRBD2,NA,TGTGCCAGCAGCCAAGGCTCCTGGCCTAGCGGTGGTGAGACCCAGTACTTC,CASSQGSWPSGGETQYF
TRBV10-3,TRBJ1-3,NA,medium-sized,TGTGCCATAAAAAGGGGGTCCGAAAACACCATATATTTT,CAIKRGSENTIYF
TRBV7-2,TRBJ2-5,TRBD2,NA,TGTGCCAGCAGCTCCCGACTAGCGGGGGGAGAAGAGACCCAGTACTTC,CASSSRLAGGEETQYF
TRBV15,TRBJ2-6,NA,NA,TGTGCCACCAGCAGACAGGGCTCTGGGGCCAACGTCCTGACTTTC,CATSRQGSGANVLTF
TRBV30,TRBJ1-4,TRBD1,many,TGTGCCTGGAGTGTACTCGGACAGGGAGCTGAAAAACTGTTTTTT,CAWSVLGQGAEKLFF
TRBV5-5,TRBJ1-6,NA,NA,TGTGCCAGCAGCTTGGGAGCAGGGGATGGGTCACCCCTCCACTTT,CASSLGAGDGSPLHF
TRBV21-1,TRBJ2-7,NA,NA,TGTGCCAGCAGCCCCTGGGACGGGAGAGGGTCCTACGAGCAGTACTTC,CASSPWDGRGSYEQYF
TRBV10-3,TRBJ2-4,TRBD1,NA,TGTGCCATCAGTGAGCCGGGGACAGGGGAGAACATTCAGTACTTC,CAISEPGTGENIQYF
TRBV4-3,TRBJ2-2,NA,NA,TGCGCCAGCAGCCAAGAGGCTTACACCGGGGAGCTGTTTTTT,CASSQEAYTGELFF
TRBV11-3,TRBJ2-5,TRBD2,NA,TGTGCCAGCAGAACAGGACTAGCGGGAAGCCAAGAGACCCAGTACTTC,CASRTGLAGSQETQYF
TRBV6-1,TRBJ1-1,NA,NA,TGTGCCAGCAGTGATGACTTTGGGGGGACTGAAGCTTTCTTT,CASSDDFGGTEAFF
TRBV7-3,TRBJ2-3,NA,NA,TGTGCCAGCAGCACTGGGGCAGCGGATACGCAGTATTTT,CASSTGAADTQYF
TRBV5-1,TRBJ2-7,NA,NA,TGCGCCAGCAGCTCAGGGACTGCAATCGCCTACGAGCAGTACTTC,CASSSGTAIAYEQYF
TRBV11-2,TRBJ2-4,NA,NA,TGTGCCAGCAGCTTAGATGACAGTAGAGCCAAAAACATTCAGTACTTC,CASSLDDSRAKNIQYF
TRBV10-3,TRBJ2-7,TRBD1,NA,TGTGCCATCAGCTCGGGACAGGGTAACGAGCAGTACTTC,CAISSGQGNEQYF
TRBV7-9,TRBJ2-5,NA,NA,TGTGCCAGCAGCTTAGTTCCTTTTGGAGTGGAGGAGACCCAGTACTTC,CASSLVPFGVEETQYF
TRBV18,TRBJ2-3,TRBD2,NA,TGTGCCAGCTCACTACTAGCGGGAGGAACAGATACGCAGTATTTT,CASSLLAGGTDTQYF
TRBV7-8,TRBJ2-7,NA,NA,TGTGCCAGCAGCCTCGGACACGTCTCCTACGAGCAGTACTTC,CASSLGHVSYEQYF
TRBV27,TRBJ2-5,TRBD2,NA,TGTGCCAGCAGTACAAAGGCCCGCGGACTAGCGGGAGAGAAGACCCAGTACTTC,CASSTKARGLAGEKTQYF
TRBV4-3,TRBJ2-6,TRBD2,NA,TGCGCCAGCAGCCAAGGGACAAGCCTGGCGGGAGTGCTCTCTGGGGCCAACGTCCTGACTTTC,CASSQGTSLAGVLSGANVLTF
TRBV28,TRBJ2-1,NA,NA,TGTGCCAGCAGTTGGACAGTCGACAATGAGCAGTTCTTC,CASSWTVDNEQFF
TRBV7-9,TRBJ2-7,NA,NA,TGTGCCAGCAGCGCGGAGGTAAACGAGCAGTACTTC,CASSAEVNEQYF
TRBV19,TRBJ1-5,TRBD1,NA,TGTGCCAGTAGTGGGTACAGGGGGAATCAGCCCCAGCATTTT,CASSGYRGNQPQHF